This is a list of T cell receptor beta chains from one sample in a study of human T cells and chemical hapten exposure. Via MiXCR, TCRdb re-called the 5' RACE reads, giving one row per CDR3 protein. The sample lists 65,000 to 90,000 distinct CDR3 sequences, about a sixth seen once, with 6.8% in the top ten. The receptors here all came from a female donor in good health. Each CDR3 is given with its conserved first and last residue. The order of the fields is V gene, D gene, clone size, J gene, CDR3 protein, CDR3 DNA. A D gene is named only where the DNA matches it firmly. Where a row states a size, it is once, few, many or the class of an expanded clone; other rows omit it.

TRBV20-1,TRBD2,NA,TRBJ2-1,CSARSRASGSGNEQFF,TGCAGTGCTAGGAGCCGGGCTAGCGGGAGTGGAAATGAGCAGTTCTTC
TRBV12-5,NA,NA,TRBJ2-7,CASGFTRDRSYEQYF,TGTGCTAGTGGTTTCACCCGGGACCGTTCCTACGAGCAGTACTTC
TRBV6-1,NA,NA,TRBJ1-5,CASSEALRQPQHF,TGTGCCAGCAGTGAAGCGCTTCGGCAGCCCCAGCATTTT
TRBV12-3/TRBV12-4,NA,NA,TRBJ2-3,CASRPGTNTDTQYF,TGTGCCAGCAGGCCGGGCACTAATACAGATACGCAGTATTTT
TRBV20-1,TRBD2,NA,TRBJ2-3,CSASGLAGTDTQYF,TGCAGTGCCAGCGGACTAGCGGGCACAGATACGCAGTATTTT
TRBV2,NA,few,TRBJ2-1,CASTGLYNEQFF,TGTGCCAGCACAGGACTTTACAATGAGCAGTTCTTC
TRBV2,TRBD1,NA,TRBJ1-1,CVNSGQGGTEAFF,TGTGTCAACTCGGGACAGGGCGGCACTGAAGCTTTCTTT
TRBV5-1,NA,NA,TRBJ2-3,CASSLRPSTDTQYF,TGCGCCAGCAGCTTGCGCCCAAGTACAGATACGCAGTATTTT
TRBV20-1,NA,few,TRBJ2-6,CSSPVSGANVLTF,TGCAGTTCCCCCGTATCTGGGGCCAACGTCCTGACTTTC
TRBV5-1,TRBD2,few,TRBJ2-3,CASSGGGSEDTQYF,TGCGCCAGCAGTGGGGGGGGGTCAGAAGATACGCAGTATTTT
TRBV7-8,NA,few,TRBJ1-1,CASIGQGSTEAFF,TGTGCCAGCATTGGGCAGGGGAGCACTGAAGCTTTCTTT
TRBV5-6,NA,few,TRBJ1-1,CASSRPMATNTEAFF,TGTGCCAGCAGTCGCCCCATGGCGACGAACACTGAAGCTTTCTTT
TRBV6-2/TRBV6-3,TRBD2,NA,TRBJ2-2,CASKLTSGTGELFF,TGTGCCAGCAAATTGACTAGCGGCACCGGGGAGCTGTTTTTT
TRBV20-1,TRBD2,NA,TRBJ2-1,CSARERLAAGDNEQFF,TGCAGTGCTAGAGAGCGCCTAGCGGCAGGAGATAATGAGCAGTTCTTC
TRBV12-3/TRBV12-4,NA,many,TRBJ2-7,CASSSNFYEQYF,TGTGCCAGCAGTTCAAACTTTTACGAGCAGTACTTC
TRBV10-3,NA,few,TRBJ2-3,CATQVGPTDTQYF,TGTGCCACTCAGGTGGGGCCGACAGATACGCAGTATTTT
TRBV11-3,NA,few,TRBJ2-3,CASSAQTSTDTQYF,TGTGCCAGCAGCGCTCAGACTAGCACAGATACGCAGTATTTT
TRBV7-2,NA,NA,TRBJ2-1,CASSLWGGLDVGEQFF,TGTGCCAGCAGCTTATGGGGGGGGCTAGACGTGGGTGAGCAGTTCTTC
TRBV7-9,NA,NA,TRBJ1-1,CASSPLTLNTEAFF,TGTGCCAGCAGTCCACTGACGTTGAACACTGAAGCTTTCTTT
TRBV5-1,NA,NA,TRBJ2-2,CASSLEGSGNTGELFF,TGCGCCAGCAGCTTGGAAGGTAGCGGCAACACCGGGGAGCTGTTTTTT
TRBV12-3/TRBV12-4,NA,few,TRBJ1-1,CASSSIDARWDTEAFF,TGTGCCAGCAGTTCCATTGACGCCCGGTGGGACACTGAAGCTTTCTTT
TRBV5-1,NA,NA,TRBJ1-2,CASSLEGDGSYGYTF,TGCGCCAGCAGCTTGGAAGGGGATGGAAGCTATGGCTACACCTTC
TRBV5-4,NA,NA,TRBJ1-1,CASSSQKGNIEAFF,TGTGCCAGCAGCTCCCAGAAGGGGAACATTGAAGCTTTCTTT